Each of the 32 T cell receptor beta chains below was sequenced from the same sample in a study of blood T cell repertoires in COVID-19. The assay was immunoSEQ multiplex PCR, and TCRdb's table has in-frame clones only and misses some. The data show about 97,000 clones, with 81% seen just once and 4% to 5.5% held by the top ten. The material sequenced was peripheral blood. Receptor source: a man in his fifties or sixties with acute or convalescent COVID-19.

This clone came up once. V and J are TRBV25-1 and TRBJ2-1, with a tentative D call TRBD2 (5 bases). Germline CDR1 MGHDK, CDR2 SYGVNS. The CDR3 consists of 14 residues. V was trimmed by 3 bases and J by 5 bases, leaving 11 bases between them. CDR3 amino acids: CASSDLATNNEQFF. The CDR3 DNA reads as TGTGCCAGCAGTGACCTAGCAACAAACAATGAGCAGTTCTTC.

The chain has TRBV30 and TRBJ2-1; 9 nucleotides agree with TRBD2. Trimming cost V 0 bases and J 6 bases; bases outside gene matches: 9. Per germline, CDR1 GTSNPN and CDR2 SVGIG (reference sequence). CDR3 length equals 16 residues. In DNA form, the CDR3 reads TGTGCCTGGAGTGTTAGTAGCGGGGGACCCTTCAATGAGCAGTTCTTC. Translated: CAWSVSSGGPFNEQFF.

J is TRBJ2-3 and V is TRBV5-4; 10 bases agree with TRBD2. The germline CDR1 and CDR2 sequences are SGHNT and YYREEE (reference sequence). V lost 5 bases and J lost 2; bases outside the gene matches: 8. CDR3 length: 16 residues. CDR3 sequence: CASRTGLARTTDTQYF. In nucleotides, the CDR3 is TGTGCCAGCAGGACGGGACTAGCGAGGACCACAGATACGCAGTATTTT.

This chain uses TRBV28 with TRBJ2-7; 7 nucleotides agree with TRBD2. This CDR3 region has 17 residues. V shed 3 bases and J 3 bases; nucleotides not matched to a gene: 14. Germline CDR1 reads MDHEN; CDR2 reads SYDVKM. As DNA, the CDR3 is TGTGCCAGCAGTTTTTATTTCTTGGCGGGAGTGAACTACGAGCAGTACTTC. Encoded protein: CASSFYFLAGVNYEQYF.

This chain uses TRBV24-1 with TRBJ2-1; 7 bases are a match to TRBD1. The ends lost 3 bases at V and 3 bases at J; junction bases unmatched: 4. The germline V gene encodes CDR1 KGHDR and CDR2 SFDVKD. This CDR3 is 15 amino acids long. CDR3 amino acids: CATSDQRQGYNEQFF. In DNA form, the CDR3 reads TGTGCCACCAGTGATCAACGACAGGGCTACAATGAGCAGTTCTTC.

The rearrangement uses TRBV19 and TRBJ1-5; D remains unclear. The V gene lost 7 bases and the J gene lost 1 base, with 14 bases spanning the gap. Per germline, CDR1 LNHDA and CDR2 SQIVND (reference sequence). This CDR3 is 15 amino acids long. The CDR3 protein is CASKPSGGSNQPQHF. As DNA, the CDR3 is TGTGCCAGTAAGCCTTCGGGTGGGAGCAATCAGCCCCAGCATTTT. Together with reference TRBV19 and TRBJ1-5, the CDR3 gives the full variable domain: DGGITQSPKYLFRKEGQNVTLSCEQNLNHDAMYWYRQDPGQGLRLIYYSQIVNDFQKGDIAEGYSVSREKKESFPLTVTSAQKNPTAFYLCASKPSGGSNQPQHFGDGTRLSIL.

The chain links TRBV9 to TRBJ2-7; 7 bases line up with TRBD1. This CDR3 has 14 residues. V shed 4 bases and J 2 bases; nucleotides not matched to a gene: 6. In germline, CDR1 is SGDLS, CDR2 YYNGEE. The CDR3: CASSPQGVTYEQYF. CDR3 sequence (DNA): TGTGCCAGCAGCCCGCAGGGGGTCACCTACGAGCAGTACTTC.

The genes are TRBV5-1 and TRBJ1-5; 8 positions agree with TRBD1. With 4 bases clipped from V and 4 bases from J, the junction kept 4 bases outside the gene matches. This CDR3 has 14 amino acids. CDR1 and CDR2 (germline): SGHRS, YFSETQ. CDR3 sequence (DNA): TGCGCCAGCAGCATGGGACAGGATAATCAGCCCCAGCATTTT. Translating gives CASSMGQDNQPQHF.

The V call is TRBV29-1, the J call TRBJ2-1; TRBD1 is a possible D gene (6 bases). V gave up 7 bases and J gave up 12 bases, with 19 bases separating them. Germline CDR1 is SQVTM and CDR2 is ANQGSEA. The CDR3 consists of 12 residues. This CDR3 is CSASAGTIRQFF. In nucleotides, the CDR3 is TGCAGCGCTTCGGCCGGGACAATCCGGCAGTTCTTC.

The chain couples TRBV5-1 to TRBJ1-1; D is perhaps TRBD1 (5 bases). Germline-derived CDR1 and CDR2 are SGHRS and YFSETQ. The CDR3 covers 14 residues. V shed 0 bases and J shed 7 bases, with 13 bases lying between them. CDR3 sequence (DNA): TGCGCCAGCAGCTTGGACCGACAGTCCAATGAAGCTTTCTTT. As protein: CASSLDRQSNEAFF.

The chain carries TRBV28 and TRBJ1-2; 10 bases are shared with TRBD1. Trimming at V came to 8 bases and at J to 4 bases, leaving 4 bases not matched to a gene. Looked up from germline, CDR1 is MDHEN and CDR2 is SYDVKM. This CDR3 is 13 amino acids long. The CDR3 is CASDRGRAYGYTF. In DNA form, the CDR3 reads TGTGCCAGCGACAGGGGGCGCGCCTATGGCTACACCTTC.

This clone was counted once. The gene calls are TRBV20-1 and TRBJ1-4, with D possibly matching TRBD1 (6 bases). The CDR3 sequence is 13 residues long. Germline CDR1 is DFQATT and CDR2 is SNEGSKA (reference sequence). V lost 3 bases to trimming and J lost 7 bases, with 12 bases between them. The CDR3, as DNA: TGCAGTGCTAGTCTCGCGGGGGCTGAAAAACTGTTTTTT. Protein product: CSASLAGAEKLFF.

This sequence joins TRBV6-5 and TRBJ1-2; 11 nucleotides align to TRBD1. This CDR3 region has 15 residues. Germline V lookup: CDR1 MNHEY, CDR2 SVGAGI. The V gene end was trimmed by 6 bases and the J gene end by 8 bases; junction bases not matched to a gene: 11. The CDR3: CASRSSGTGGKGYTF. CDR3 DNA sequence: TGTGCCAGCAGAAGCTCTGGGACAGGGGGAAAGGGCTACACCTTC.

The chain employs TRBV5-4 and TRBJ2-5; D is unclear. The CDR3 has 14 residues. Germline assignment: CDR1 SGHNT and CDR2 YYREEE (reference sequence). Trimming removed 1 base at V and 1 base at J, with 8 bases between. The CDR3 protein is CASSLIGFQETQYF. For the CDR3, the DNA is TGTGCCAGCAGCTTGATCGGTTTCCAAGAGACCCAGTACTTC.

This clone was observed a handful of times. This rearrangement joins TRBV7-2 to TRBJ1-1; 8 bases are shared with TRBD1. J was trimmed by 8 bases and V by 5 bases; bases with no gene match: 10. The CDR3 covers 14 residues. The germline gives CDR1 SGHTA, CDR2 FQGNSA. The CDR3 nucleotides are TGTGCCAGCAGCCCAGACGGGACAGGCAGGGAAGCTTTCTTT. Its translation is CASSPDGTGREAFF.

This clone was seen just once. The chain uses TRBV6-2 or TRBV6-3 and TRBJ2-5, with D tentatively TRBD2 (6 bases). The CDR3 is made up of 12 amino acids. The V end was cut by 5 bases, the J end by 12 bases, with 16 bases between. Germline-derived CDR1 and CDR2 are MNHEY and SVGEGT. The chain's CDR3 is CASSRRQRAEYF. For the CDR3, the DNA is TGTGCCAGCAGTCGTAGACAGCGGGCCGAGTACTTC.

The CDR3 bases are TGTGCCAGCAGCTCAAACGGACAGGGCAATTCACCCCTCCACTTT. Its protein product is CASSSNGQGNSPLHF. The chain links TRBV7-2 to TRBJ1-6; the match to TRBD1 covers 8 bases. Germline V gene lookup returns CDR1 SGHTA and CDR2 FQGNSA. The CDR3 has 15 amino acids. Unmatched junction bases numbered 6, after V lost 4 bases and J lost 7 bases.

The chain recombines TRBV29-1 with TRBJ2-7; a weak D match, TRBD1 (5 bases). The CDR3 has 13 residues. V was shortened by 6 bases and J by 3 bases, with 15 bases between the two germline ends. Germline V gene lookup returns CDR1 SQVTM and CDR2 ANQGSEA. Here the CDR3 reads CSVTRVDGYEQYF. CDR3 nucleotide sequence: TGCAGCGTGACCAGGGTGGACGGCTACGAGCAGTACTTC.

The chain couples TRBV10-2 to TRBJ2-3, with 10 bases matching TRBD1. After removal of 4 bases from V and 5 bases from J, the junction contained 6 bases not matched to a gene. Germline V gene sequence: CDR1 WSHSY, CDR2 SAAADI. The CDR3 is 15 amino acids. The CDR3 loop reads CASSGRGQGIDTQYF. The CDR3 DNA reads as TGCGCCAGCAGTGGCCGGGGACAGGGGATAGATACGCAGTATTTT.

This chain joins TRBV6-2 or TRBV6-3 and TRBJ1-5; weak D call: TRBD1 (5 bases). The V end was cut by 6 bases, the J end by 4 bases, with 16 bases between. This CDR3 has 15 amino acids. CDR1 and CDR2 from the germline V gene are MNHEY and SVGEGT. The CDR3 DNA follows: TGTGCCAGCAGCGACCCCTCGGGGGGGAATCAGCCCCAGCATTTT. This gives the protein CASSDPSGGNQPQHF.

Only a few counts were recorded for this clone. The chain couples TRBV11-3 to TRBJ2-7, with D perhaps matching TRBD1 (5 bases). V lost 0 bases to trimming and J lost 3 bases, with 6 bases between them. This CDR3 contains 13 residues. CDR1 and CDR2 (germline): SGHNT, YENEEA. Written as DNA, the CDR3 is TGTGCCAGCAGCTTAGAGCAGGGCTACGAGCAGTACTTC. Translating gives CASSLEQGYEQYF.

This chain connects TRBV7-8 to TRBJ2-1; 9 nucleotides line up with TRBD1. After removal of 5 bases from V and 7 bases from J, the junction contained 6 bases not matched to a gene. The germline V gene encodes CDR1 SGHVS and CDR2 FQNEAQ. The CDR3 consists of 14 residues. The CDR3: CASSPLTGGNEQFF. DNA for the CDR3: TGTGCCAGCAGCCCGTTGACAGGGGGGAATGAGCAGTTCTTC. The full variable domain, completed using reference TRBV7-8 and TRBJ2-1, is GAGVSQSPRYKVAKRGQDVALRCDPISGHVSLFWYQQALGQGPEFLTYFQNEAQLDKSGLPSDRFFAERPEGSVSTLKIQRTQQEDSAVYLCASSPLTGGNEQFFGPGTRLTVL.

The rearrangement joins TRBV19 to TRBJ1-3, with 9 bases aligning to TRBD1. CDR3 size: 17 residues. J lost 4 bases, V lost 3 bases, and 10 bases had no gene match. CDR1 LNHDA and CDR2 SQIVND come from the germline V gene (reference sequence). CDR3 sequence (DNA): TGTGCCAGTAGTATTTCCCTCACAGGGGGCAAGGGAAACACCATATATTTT. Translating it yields CASSISLTGGKGNTIYF.

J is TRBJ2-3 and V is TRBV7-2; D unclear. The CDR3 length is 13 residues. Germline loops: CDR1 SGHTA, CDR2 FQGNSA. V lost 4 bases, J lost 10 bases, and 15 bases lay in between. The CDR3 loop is CASSSTPGLPQYF. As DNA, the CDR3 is TGTGCCAGCAGCTCCACGCCCGGGTTGCCGCAGTATTTT.

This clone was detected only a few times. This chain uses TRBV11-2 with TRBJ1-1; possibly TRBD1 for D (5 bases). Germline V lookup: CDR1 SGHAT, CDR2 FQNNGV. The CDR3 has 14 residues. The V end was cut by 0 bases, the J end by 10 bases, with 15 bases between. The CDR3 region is CASSLDLRQKGAFF. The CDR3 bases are TGTGCCAGCAGCTTAGATCTAAGACAGAAAGGAGCTTTCTTT.

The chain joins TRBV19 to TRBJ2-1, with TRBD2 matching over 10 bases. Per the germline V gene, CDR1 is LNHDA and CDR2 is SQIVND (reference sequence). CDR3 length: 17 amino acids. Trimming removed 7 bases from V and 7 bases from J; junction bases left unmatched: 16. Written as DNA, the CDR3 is TGTGCCAGTACCCCCCGCCGTGCTAGCGGGAGTGGGAATGAGCAGTTCTTC. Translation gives CASTPRRASGSGNEQFF. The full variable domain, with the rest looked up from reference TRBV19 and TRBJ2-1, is DGGITQSPKYLFRKEGQNVTLSCEQNLNHDAMYWYRQDPGQGLRLIYYSQIVNDFQKGDIAEGYSVSREKKESFPLTVTSAQKNPTAFYLCASTPRRASGSGNEQFFGPGTRLTVL.

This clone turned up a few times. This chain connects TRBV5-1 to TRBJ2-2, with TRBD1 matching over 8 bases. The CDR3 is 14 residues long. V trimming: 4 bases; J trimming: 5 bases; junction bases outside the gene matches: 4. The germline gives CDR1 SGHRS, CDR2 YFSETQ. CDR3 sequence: CASSGRQGTGELFF. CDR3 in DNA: TGCGCCAGCAGCGGACGACAGGGGACCGGGGAGCTGTTTTTT.

DNA of the CDR3: TGTGCCAGCATTTCAGGGGGCGGTGAGACCCAGTACTTC. Its translation is CASISGGGETQYF. V and J are TRBV28 and TRBJ2-5, with 8 bases that match TRBD1. V gave up 7 bases and J gave up 5 bases; unmatched junction bases: 6. The CDR3 length is 13 residues. Germline lookup yields CDR1 MDHEN and CDR2 SYDVKM.

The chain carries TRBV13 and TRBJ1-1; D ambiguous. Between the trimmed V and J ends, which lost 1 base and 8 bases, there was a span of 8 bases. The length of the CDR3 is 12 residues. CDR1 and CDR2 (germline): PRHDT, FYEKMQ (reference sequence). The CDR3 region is CASSLEGGEAFF. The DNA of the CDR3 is TGTGCCAGCAGCTTAGAGGGAGGGGAAGCTTTCTTT.

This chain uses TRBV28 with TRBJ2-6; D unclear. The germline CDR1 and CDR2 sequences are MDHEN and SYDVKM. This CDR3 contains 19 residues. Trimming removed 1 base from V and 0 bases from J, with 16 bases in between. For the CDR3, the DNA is TGTGCCAGCAGTTTATATAACCCTACCTACGTCTCTGGGGCCAACGTCCTGACTTTC. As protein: CASSLYNPTYVSGANVLTF.

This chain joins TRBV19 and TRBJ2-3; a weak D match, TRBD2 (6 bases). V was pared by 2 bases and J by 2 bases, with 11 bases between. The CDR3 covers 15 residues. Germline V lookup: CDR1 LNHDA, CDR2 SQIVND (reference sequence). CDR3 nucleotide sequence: TGTGCCAGTAGTATAAGAGGCGGGGACACAGATACGCAGTATTTT. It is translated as CASSIRGGDTDTQYF.

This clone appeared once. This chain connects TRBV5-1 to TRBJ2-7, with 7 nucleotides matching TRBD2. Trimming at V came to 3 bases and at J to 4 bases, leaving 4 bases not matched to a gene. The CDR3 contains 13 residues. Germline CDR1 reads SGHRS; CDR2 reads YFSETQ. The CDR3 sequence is CASSSGGSYEQYF. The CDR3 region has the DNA TGCGCCAGCAGCTCGGGCGGGAGTTACGAGCAGTACTTC. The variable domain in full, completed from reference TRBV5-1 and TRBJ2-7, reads KAGVTQTPRYLIKTRGQQVTLSCSPISGHRSVSWYQQTPGQGLQFLFEYFSETQRNKGNFPGRFSGRQFSNSRSEMNVSTLELGDSALYLCASSSGGSYEQYFGPGTRLTVT.